This TCR beta chain was captured by sequencing in a study of T cell responses to AZD1222 COVID-19 vaccine. Study-wide results and caveats: When two AZD1222 doses had been given, Spike-specific TCR breadth and depth rose. Unmutated variant regions reportedly attract nearly half of all spike-specific TCRs.

V lost 4 bases to trimming and J lost 4 bases; unmatched junction nucleotides: 7. CDR3 length: 15 amino acids. CDR1 and CDR2 from the germline V gene are SGHRS and YFSETQ. In regard to this clone: Its antigen is currently unknown.

This table comes from immunoSEQ multiplex PCR, and its TCRdb copy is limited to in-frame clones, with some not included. The sample lists about 120,000 clones, 80% to 95% occurring once. Sequencing used peripheral blood, obtained 28 days after the second dose of the MenACWY control vaccine. This chain joins TRBV5-1 and TRBJ1-4; 7 bases agree with TRBD1. This clonotype was sampled from an adult who received the MenACWY meningococcal vaccine as a control. The DNA for the CDR3 is TGCGCCAGCAGCCCCTCCGGGACAGTTAATGAAAAACTGTTTTTT. Protein sequence: CASSPSGTVNEKLFF.